The clone carrying this TCR beta chain has just one count. Its antigen is currently unknown. This sample was included in a study of CD4 T cells in relation to SARS-CoV-2 and coronaviruses. Study outcomes and limitations: Crossreactivity was assessed only for spike protein, not other viral proteins. Compared with monoreactive clones, crossreactive clones showed significantly weaker SARS-CoV-2 expansion.

Unexposed donor CD4+ T cells date from about 2011-2018, before the COVID-19 pandemic. The CDR3 extends over 15 amino acids. Germline V lookup: CDR1 LNHDA, CDR2 SQIVND (reference sequence). Trimming shortened V by 3 bases and J by 0 bases, and 9 bases separated the two germline ends. Here immunoSEQ multiplex PCR was the method, and the copy in TCRdb shows in-frame clones only, minus some. The sample lists about 68,000 clones; over 85% were seen once. The chain combines TRBV19 with TRBJ1-3; D is ambiguous. This clonotype was sampled from a human donor in good health. The material sequenced was naive CD4+ T cells from PBMCs. The subset: naive CD4+ T cells isolated by negative enrichment. CDR3 DNA sequence: TGTGCCAGTAGTATTGGCCCTCCCTCTGGAAACACCATATATTTT. It specifies CASSIGPPSGNTIYF.